Below are 26 T cell receptor beta chains sequenced from a single sample in a study of T cell responses to AZD1222 COVID-19 vaccine. The method was immunoSEQ multiplex PCR; TCRdb's version includes in-frame clones alone and lacks a portion of them. The table shows roughly 140,000 clones, with 80% to 90% occurring only once. The specimen was peripheral blood, collected on day 0 of AZD1222 vaccination. These receptors came from an adult in good health.

This sequence joins TRBV3-1 (or the pseudogene TRBV3-2) and TRBJ2-6; the D is unclear. The V gene's germline CDR1 is LGHDT and CDR2 YNNKEL (reference sequence). The V and J ends lost 4 bases and 4 bases respectively, with 5 bases between them. The CDR3 totals 13 residues. The CDR3 bases are TGTGCCAGCAGCCTAACCGGGGCCAACGTCCTGACTTTC. Its translation: CASSLTGANVLTF.

The chain recombines TRBV7-5 with TRBJ2-1; the DNA was not compared with TRBD2, the D call given in the table. TRBV7-5 is a pseudogene locus. The CDR3 totals 17 residues. CDR3 DNA: TGTGTCAGAAGCGCGACTAGCGGGAGCGCCCCGTCGCCGGAGCAGTTCTTC. Translating gives CVRSATSGSAPSPEQFF.

The genes are TRBV7-9 and TRBJ1-5, with 8 bases that match TRBD1. Germline V gives CDR1 SEHNR, CDR2 FQNEAQ (reference sequence). V lost 5 bases to trimming and J lost 2 bases; unmatched junction nucleotides: 2. The CDR3 is made up of 14 amino acids. CDR3 sequence (DNA): TGTGCCAGCAGCCAGGACAGGGGCAATCAGCCCCAGCATTTT. Its protein is CASSQDRGNQPQHF. Using reference TRBV7-9 and TRBJ1-5 for the parts outside the CDR3, the full variable domain is DTGVSQNPRHKITKRGQNVTFRCDPISEHNRLYWYRQTLGQGPEFLTYFQNEAQLEKSRLLSDRFSAERPKGSFSTLEIQRTEQGDSAMYLCASSQDRGNQPQHFGDGTRLSIL.

V is TRBV5-1 and J is TRBJ2-7; D gene uncertain. Trimming left V 0 bases short and J 0 bases short, with 10 bases between. The CDR3 length is 15 residues. Germline V gene lookup returns CDR1 SGHRS and CDR2 YFSETQ. This CDR3 reads CASSLEGVNSYEQYF. CDR3 bases: TGCGCCAGCAGCTTGGAGGGCGTGAACTCCTACGAGCAGTACTTC.

This clone came up a few times. Here the CDR3 DNA reads TGTGCCAGCAGTGAAGCGCAACGGACCTATGGCTACACCTTC. Encoded protein: CASSEAQRTYGYTF. The V call is TRBV6-1, the J call TRBJ1-2, with D unclear. This CDR3 contains 14 residues. V lost 0 bases and J 4 bases, leaving 9 bases between the germline ends. CDR1 and CDR2 from the germline V gene are MNHNS and SASEGT.

The chain joins TRBV5-4 to TRBJ2-1; TRBD2 aligns across 10 bases. The germline V gene has CDR1 SGHNT and CDR2 YYREEE (reference sequence). CDR3 length: 15 amino acids. J gave up 4 bases and V 2 bases, and 3 bases lay outside the gene matches. Here the CDR3 reads CASSFSGRTYNEQFF. The CDR3 region has the DNA TGTGCCAGCAGCTTTAGCGGGAGGACGTACAATGAGCAGTTCTTC.

V gene TRBV4-2 combines with J gene TRBJ2-6; 7 bases line up with TRBD2. V lost 4 bases and J lost 0; bases outside the gene matches: 6. The CDR3 runs to 17 residues. Germline V lookup: CDR1 LGHNA, CDR2 YNFKEQ. The CDR3 DNA reads TGTGCCAGCAGCCGATACCGGGACTACTCTGGGGCCAACGTCCTGACTTTC. This gives the protein CASSRYRDYSGANVLTF.

This chain joins TRBV21-1 and TRBJ2-4. TRBV21-1 is shown as a pseudogene. This CDR3 is 14 amino acids long. The DNA for the CDR3 is TGTGCCAGCAACCCGGCTGTAGCCAAAAACATTCAGTACTTC. This codes for CASNPAVAKNIQYF.

The genes are TRBV5-4 and TRBJ2-7, with 7 bases fitting TRBD2. In germline, CDR1 is SGHNT, CDR2 YYREEE (reference sequence). CDR3 length equals 15 residues. Trimming took 0 bases from V and 5 from J; bases not matched to a gene: 8. The chain's CDR3 is CASSLEPREFNEQYF. Here the CDR3 DNA reads TGTGCCAGCAGCTTGGAGCCGCGGGAGTTCAACGAGCAGTACTTC.

The J gene is TRBJ1-1, the V gene TRBV30; no clear D gene. CDR1 and CDR2 from the germline V gene are GTSNPN and SVGIG (reference sequence). V gave up 3 bases and J gave up 4 bases, with 15 bases separating them. The CDR3 length is 14 residues. The CDR3 nucleotides read TGTGCCTGGAGATCCCGCGGTTCAGGCACTGAAGCTTTCTTT. This encodes CAWRSRGSGTEAFF.

This chain connects TRBV28 to TRBJ2-1; weak D call: TRBD2 (6 bases). Per the germline V gene, CDR1 is MDHEN and CDR2 is SYDVKM. With 6 bases removed from V and 5 bases from J, the gap between germline ends came to 14 bases. This CDR3 contains 14 residues. Written as DNA, the CDR3 is TGTGCCAGCAGGGAGGGACTCCGGAACAATGAGCAGTTCTTC. Its translation: CASREGLRNNEQFF.

This chain links TRBV30 with TRBJ1-1; D gene unclear. CDR1 is GTSNPN and CDR2 is SVGIG in the germline V gene (reference sequence). This CDR3 is 14 amino acids long. The germline V and J ends were trimmed by 2 bases and 0 bases, with 10 bases remaining between them. CDR3 in amino acids: CAWSRQIMNTEAFF. CDR3 in DNA: TGTGCCTGGAGTCGGCAGATCATGAACACTGAAGCTTTCTTT.

V and J are TRBV6-5 and TRBJ2-7; D not certain. Germline CDR1 MNHEY, CDR2 SVGAGI. The CDR3 runs 15 residues. V lost 1 base and J lost 0, with 10 bases in between. CDR3 sequence: CASSYFRQSSYEQYF. CDR3 coding DNA: TGTGCCAGCAGTTACTTTCGGCAGAGCTCCTACGAGCAGTACTTC.

This chain connects TRBV10-3 to TRBJ2-7; 9 bases are shared with TRBD1. Looked up from germline, CDR1 is ENHRY and CDR2 is SYGVKD. J gave up 4 bases and V 0 bases, and 7 bases lay outside the gene matches. This CDR3 has 16 residues. The CDR3 DNA sequence: TGTGCCATCAGTGAGTCGGTGGGACAGGGTGCGTACGAGCAGTACTTC. This encodes CAISESVGQGAYEQYF.

The table lists this clone with a few counts. This chain links TRBV4-1 with TRBJ1-5, with unresolved D. Trimming removed 5 bases from V and 6 bases from J, with 14 bases in between. The CDR3 is 14 amino acids. The germline V gene has CDR1 MGHRA and CDR2 YSYEKL. Written as DNA, the CDR3 is TGCGCCAGCAGCGACCCCAAGGTTAGTCAGCCCCAGCATTTT. This encodes CASSDPKVSQPQHF.

This sequence joins TRBV28 and TRBJ1-1; D unresolved. Germline V CDR1 and CDR2: MDHEN, SYDVKM. V was clipped by 4 bases and J by 0 bases, with 15 bases between them. The CDR3 covers 16 residues. The CDR3 region has the DNA TGTGCCAGCAGTTCCTGGGGAGGCCCAATGAACACTGAAGCTTTCTTT. The encoded protein is CASSSWGGPMNTEAFF. Full variable domain (missing parts from reference TRBV28 and TRBJ1-1): DVKVTQSSRYLVKRTGEKVFLECVQDMDHENMFWYRQDPGLGLRLIYFSYDVKMKEKGDIPEGYSVSREKKERFSLILESASTNQTSMYLCASSSWGGPMNTEAFFGQGTRLTVV.

This chain links TRBV7-6 with TRBJ2-7; perhaps TRBD1 as D (6 bases). V was shortened by 0 bases and J by 7 bases, with 16 bases between the two germline ends. This CDR3 region has 15 residues. The V gene's germline CDR1 is SGHVS and CDR2 FNYEAQ. CDR3 sequence: CASSLARGRSQEQYF. The CDR3 DNA follows: TGTGCCAGCAGCTTAGCCAGGGGCCGCTCGCAGGAGCAGTACTTC.

The V and J genes are TRBV12-1 and TRBJ2-3; the D call of TRBD2 is as the table states it, not checked on the DNA. TRBV12-1 is a documented pseudogene. CDR3 size: 19 residues. The CDR3 sequence: CASSSRTSGSSTSTDTQYF. The CDR3 DNA reads as TGTGCCAGCAGCTCGAGGACTAGCGGGAGTTCCACTAGCACAGATACGCAGTATTTT.

Remarks on this clone: The identical CDR3 is also encoded by other nucleotide sequences in the sample. V gene TRBV5-1 combines with J gene TRBJ2-3; perhaps TRBD2 as D (5 bases). This CDR3 has 12 residues. The V end lost 3 bases, the J end lost 5 bases, and 7 bases lay between the germline ends. Germline V lookup: CDR1 SGHRS, CDR2 YFSETQ. The CDR3 region has the DNA TGCGCCAGCAGCTCGGCGGGAGATACGCAGTATTTT. Residues: CASSSAGDTQYF.

The CDR3 DNA follows: TGTGCCAGCAGTTTACGACGCGAGCAGTACTTC. The encoded protein is CASSLRREQYF. The chain couples TRBV28 to TRBJ2-7; D is undetermined. This CDR3 is 11 amino acids long. Germline V gives CDR1 MDHEN, CDR2 SYDVKM. V gave up 2 bases and J gave up 6 bases, with 5 bases separating them.

This chain connects TRBV11-2 to TRBJ2-7; D uncertain. Per the germline V gene, CDR1 is SGHAT and CDR2 is FQNNGV. The V and J ends lost 3 bases and 7 bases respectively, with 13 bases between them. There are 13 residues in the CDR3. CDR3 region: CASSFPGRNEQYF. The CDR3 nucleotides read TGTGCCAGCAGCTTCCCGGGTCGCAATGAGCAGTACTTC. Complete variable domain (other parts from reference TRBV11-2 and TRBJ2-7): EAGVAQSPRYKIIEKRQSVAFWCNPISGHATLYWYQQILGQGPKLLIQFQNNGVVDDSQLPKDRFSAERLKGVDSTLKIQPAKLEDSAVYLCASSFPGRNEQYFGPGTRLTVT.

V is TRBV5-4 and J is TRBJ2-3; 12 nucleotides align to TRBD2. Germline loops: CDR1 SGHNT, CDR2 YYREEE (reference sequence). CDR3 size: 16 residues. J lost 3 bases, V lost 0 bases, and 2 bases had no gene match. In nucleotides, the CDR3 is TGTGCCAGCAGCTTGGGACTAGCGGGAGAGACAGATACGCAGTATTTT. This gives the protein CASSLGLAGETDTQYF.

The chain combines TRBV29-1 with TRBJ2-7, with 14 bases fitting TRBD2. CDR1 is SQVTM and CDR2 is ANQGSEA in the germline V gene. This CDR3 has 16 residues. V shed 6 bases, J shed 1 base, and the junction held 8 bases outside the gene matches. The CDR3 spells CSVAGLAGVGSYEQYF. As DNA, the CDR3 is TGCAGCGTCGCGGGACTAGCGGGAGTAGGTTCCTACGAGCAGTACTTC.

The chain joins TRBV2 to TRBJ1-6; no definite D call. The V end was cut by 2 bases, the J end by 11 bases, with 13 bases between. From germline, CDR1 is SNHLY and CDR2 FYNNEI. The CDR3 sequence is 14 residues long. The CDR3 loop reads CASSELAVGTPLHF. The CDR3 DNA follows: TGTGCCAGCAGTGAATTGGCAGTGGGTACACCCCTCCACTTT.

This clone turned up a few times. This chain links TRBV5-4 with TRBJ2-7, with 10 positions matching TRBD1. This CDR3 region has 17 residues. In germline, CDR1 is SGHNT, CDR2 YYREEE (reference sequence). The V segment lost 3 bases and the J segment 5 bases; nucleotides outside the gene matches: 14. The DNA of the CDR3 is TGTGCCAGCAGCTCCATCCTCGAAGGGACAGGGGACCACGAGCAGTACTTC. This encodes CASSSILEGTGDHEQYF.

The chain carries TRBV7-9 and TRBJ2-3, with 9 bases identical to TRBD2. Germline V lookup: CDR1 SEHNR, CDR2 FQNEAQ (reference sequence). The length of the CDR3 is 17 residues. Trimming at V came to 6 bases and at J to 3 bases, leaving 13 bases not matched to a gene. This chain's CDR3 is CASRPRLAELRTDTQYF. Here the CDR3 DNA reads TGTGCCAGCAGACCAAGACTAGCGGAGTTGAGGACAGATACGCAGTATTTT.